One and the same sample provided the 10 T cell receptor beta chains below, sequenced in a study of technical replicates of blood from a handful of donors. TCRdb's table, derived via immunoSEQ multiplex PCR, lists solely in-frame clones and lacks some. The sample includes roughly 80,000 clones, approximately 89% of them seen just once. The sequenced material came from T cells isolated from PBMCs. These receptors all stem from a human donor in good health.

This chain uses TRBV6-1 with TRBJ2-6, with 9 positions matching TRBD1. CDR1 MNHNS and CDR2 SASEGT come from the germline V gene. Trimming cost V 3 bases and J 2 bases; bases outside gene matches: 8. CDR3 length: 18 residues. The CDR3 DNA follows: TGTGCCAGCAGTGATGATTACAGGGGGCGCGCTGGGGCCAACGTCCTGACTTTC. Its translation: CASSDDYRGRAGANVLTF.

The V gene is TRBV27, the J gene TRBJ2-3; 12 nucleotides align to TRBD2. Trimming took 6 bases from V and 1 from J; bases not matched to a gene: 8. The CDR3 is 17 amino acids. CDR1 is MNHEY, CDR2 SMNVEV, per germline (reference sequence). The CDR3 nucleotides read TGTGCCAGCAGGTTACTAGCGGGAGGTTTGGGCACAGATACGCAGTATTTT. Its protein is CASRLLAGGLGTDTQYF.

The chain combines TRBV5-5 with TRBJ1-1; a possible D gene is TRBD1 (6 bases). V was trimmed by 4 bases and J by 2 bases, leaving 18 bases between them. Germline lookup yields CDR1 SGHKS and CDR2 YYEKEE (reference sequence). The CDR3 has 16 residues. CDR3 amino acids: CASSPRTAHINTEAFF. The CDR3, as DNA: TGTGCCAGCAGCCCTAGGACAGCTCATATCAACACTGAAGCTTTCTTT.

The chain has TRBV5-1 and TRBJ1-2, with D uncertain. Germline CDR1 reads SGHRS; CDR2 reads YFSETQ. The CDR3 sequence is 13 residues long. The ends were cut back, 1 base at V and 0 bases at J, with 4 bases in the middle. The CDR3 bases are TGCGCCAGCAGCTTGAACACTAACTATGGCTACACCTTC. Its protein is CASSLNTNYGYTF.

V usage is TRBV9 and J usage is TRBJ1-1; the match to TRBD1 covers 9 bases. V was clipped by 0 bases and J by 0 bases; unmatched bases: 15. CDR1 is SGDLS and CDR2 is YYNGEE in the germline V gene. The CDR3 runs 20 residues. The CDR3 here is CASSVAMNTGGEAVNTEAFF. The CDR3 DNA follows: TGTGCCAGCAGCGTAGCGATGAACACAGGGGGCGAGGCGGTGAACACTGAAGCTTTCTTT.

This chain joins TRBV5-1 and TRBJ1-3; D gene uncertain. CDR1 and CDR2 from the germline V gene are SGHRS and YFSETQ. CDR3 length equals 15 residues. V lost 0 bases and J lost 0, with 7 bases in between. DNA of the CDR3: TGCGCCAGCAGCTTGGACAAGTTCTCTGGAAACACCATATATTTT. It encodes CASSLDKFSGNTIYF.

A remark on this clone: This same CDR3 is encoded by further DNA sequences in the sample. V usage is TRBV28 and J usage is TRBJ1-1; weak D call: TRBD1 (6 bases). Germline lookup yields CDR1 MDHEN and CDR2 SYDVKM. V dropped 6 bases and J dropped 2 bases, with 10 bases sitting between them. CDR3 length: 13 residues. CDR3 loop: CASSQTGNTEAFF. The CDR3 DNA follows: TGTGCCAGCAGCCAGACAGGAAACACTGAAGCTTTCTTT. The variable domain in full, completed from reference TRBV28 and TRBJ1-1, reads DVKVTQSSRYLVKRTGEKVFLECVQDMDHENMFWYRQDPGLGLRLIYFSYDVKMKEKGDIPEGYSVSREKKERFSLILESASTNQTSMYLCASSQTGNTEAFFGQGTRLTVV.

CDR3 DNA sequence: TGTGCCAGCAGCCGGACTAGCGGGAGTATCGGGGAGCTGTTTTTT. This gives the protein CASSRTSGSIGELFF. This rearrangement joins TRBV7-7 to TRBJ2-2, with 13 bases lining up with TRBD2. V lost 5 bases and J lost 7; bases outside the gene matches: 4. This CDR3 comprises 15 residues. CDR1 and CDR2 (germline): SSHAT, FNYEAQ (reference sequence). Looking up the rest from reference TRBV7-7 and TRBJ2-2 gives the full variable domain: GAGVSQSPRYKVTKRGQDVTLRCDPISSHATLYWYQQALGQGPEFLTYFNYEAQPDKSGLPSDRFSAERPEGSISTLTIQRTEQRDSAMYRCASSRTSGSIGELFFGEGSRLTVL.

This rearrangement joins TRBV18 to TRBJ1-1; D possibly corresponds to TRBD1 (5 bases). The CDR3 length is 13 residues. The V and J ends lost 3 bases and 5 bases respectively, with 10 bases between them. Germline V lookup: CDR1 KGHSH, CDR2 LQKENI. The CDR3 DNA is TGTGCCAGCTCACCTTGGGGGGAGACTGAAGCTTTCTTT. This sequence encodes CASSPWGETEAFF.

In this sample, this clone turned up once. The chain employs TRBV5-6 and TRBJ1-5; no clear D. Trimming pared 0 bases from V and 7 bases from J, leaving 8 bases between. Germline V CDR1 and CDR2: SGHDT, YYEEEE. The CDR3 spans 13 residues. The DNA of the CDR3 is TGTGCCAGCAGCTTGGACCCGCAGCAGCCCCAGCATTTT. Residues: CASSLDPQQPQHF.